Described below is a single TCR beta chain sequence and its context. This record comes from a study of blood T cell repertoires in COVID-19. Whole-study context: Samples of COVID-19 (acute and convalescent) were obtained from the United States, Italy and Spain. PBMCs, B-cell-depleted T cells, or T cells were the source of the cDNA or gDNA that made up the material.

Germline lookup yields CDR1 GTSNPN and CDR2 SVGIG (reference sequence). Trimming left V 3 bases short and J 2 bases short, with 10 bases between. The CDR3 extends over 14 amino acids. As processed by the authors: Counts of nucleated cells, estimated from reference gene primer amplification, were obtained. Some clones are missing from TCRdb's copy, which holds only in-frame ones; the method was immunoSEQ multiplex PCR. V and J calls and clone size are those listed in that table; D and trimming were worked out from the DNA. Here the sample spans more than 150,000 clones, under 85% being singletons. The chain has TRBV30 and TRBJ2-2; tentative D call: TRBD2 (6 bases). This sequence was found in a woman of 80 years or more with acute or convalescent COVID-19. Sequences were obtained from peripheral blood. In DNA, the CDR3 is TGTGCCTGGAGGTTAGCGGCCAACACCGGGGAGCTGTTTTTT. Translating gives CAWRLAANTGELFF.